A single sample gave rise to the 4 T cell receptor beta chains below, sequenced in a study of CD8+ T cells in alopecia areata. TCR sequencing used cDNA made by reverse transcription of extracted RNA. Clones were read by immunoSEQ multiplex PCR, and TCRdb kept only the in-frame ones, dropping some. Counted here are some 180,000 clones, roughly 60% occurring once; the ten biggest clones make up 1.7%. The sequencing here drew on CD4+ T cells sorted from blood, taken at week 0. The receptors originated from a human donor with alopecia areata.

This chain links TRBV18 with TRBJ2-3; 12 bases are a match to TRBD2. Looked up from germline, CDR1 is KGHSH and CDR2 is LQKENI. This CDR3 comprises 15 residues. The J segment lost 4 bases and the V segment lost 3 bases, leaving 2 bases of the junction unmatched. The CDR3 bases are TGTGCCAGCTCACCTGGGACTAGCGGGCCAGATACGCAGTATTTT. Translated, it gives CASSPGTSGPDTQYF.

The chain recombines TRBV30 with TRBJ2-6; 7 nucleotides align to TRBD1. Germline loops: CDR1 GTSNPN, CDR2 SVGIG (reference sequence). V shed 2 bases, J shed 2 bases, and the junction held 9 bases outside the gene matches. The length of the CDR3 is 17 residues. The CDR3 protein is CAWSRDRQGTGANVLTF. CDR3 bases: TGTGCCTGGAGTCGAGACCGACAGGGAACTGGGGCCAACGTCCTGACTTTC.

The chain is built from TRBV4-3 and TRBJ1-2, with 8 bases matching TRBD1. With 2 bases clipped from V and 3 bases from J, the junction kept 5 bases outside the gene matches. Per the germline V gene, CDR1 is LGHNA and CDR2 is YSLEER. This CDR3 region has 15 residues. CDR3 in DNA: TGCGCCAGCAGCCAATACAGGGGGTCCGACTATGGCTACACCTTC. It translates to CASSQYRGSDYGYTF.

This rearrangement joins TRBV9 to TRBJ2-7; 7 bases fit TRBD2. Trimming took 0 bases from V and 4 from J; bases not matched to a gene: 7. The CDR3 is 15 amino acids. Germline V gives CDR1 SGDLS, CDR2 YYNGEE. CDR3 in amino acids: CASSVDQGGLYEQYF. DNA of the CDR3: TGTGCCAGCAGCGTAGATCAGGGAGGGTTGTACGAGCAGTACTTC. Full variable domain (rest looked up from reference TRBV9 and TRBJ2-7): DSGVTQTPKHLITATGQRVTLRCSPRSGDLSVYWYQQSLDQGLQFLIQYYNGEERAKGNILERFSAQQFPDLHSELNLSSLELGDSALYFCASSVDQGGLYEQYFGPGTRLTVT.